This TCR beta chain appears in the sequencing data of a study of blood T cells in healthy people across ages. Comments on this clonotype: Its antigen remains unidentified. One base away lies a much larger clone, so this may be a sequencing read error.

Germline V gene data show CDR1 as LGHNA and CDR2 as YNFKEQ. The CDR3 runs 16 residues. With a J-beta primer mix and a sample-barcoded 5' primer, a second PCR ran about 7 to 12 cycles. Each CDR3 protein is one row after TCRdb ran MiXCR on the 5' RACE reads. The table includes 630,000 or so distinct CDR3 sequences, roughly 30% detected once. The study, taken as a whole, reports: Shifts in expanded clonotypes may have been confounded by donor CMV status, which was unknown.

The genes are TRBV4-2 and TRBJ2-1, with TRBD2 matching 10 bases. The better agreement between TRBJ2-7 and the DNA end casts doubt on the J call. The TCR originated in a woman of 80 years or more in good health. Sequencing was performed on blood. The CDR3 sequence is CASSQAASGGGNEQYF. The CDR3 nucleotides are TGTGCCAGCAGCCAAGCGGCTAGCGGGGGAGGGAATGAGCAGTACTTC.